These T cell receptor beta chains were read from a single sample in a study of cytomegalovirus exposure and HLA in healthy donors. Profiled with immunoSEQ multiplex PCR; TCRdb holds only in-frame clones, not every one. The sample holds around 150,000 clones, 70% to 80% seen once. Sequences were obtained from PBMCs. The receptors here all came from a male donor in good health and CMV-seronegative. Both conserved end residues are part of each CDR3. The order of the fields is V gene, J gene, clone size, CDR3 protein. A clone size is listed for some rows: how often the clone was seen (once, few, many), or a class if it is expanded.

TRBV28	TRBJ2-7	NA	CASSLDRTERYF
TRBV18	TRBJ2-1	NA	CASSPPLVDRKNYNEQFF
TRBV27	TRBJ2-3	NA	CASRGGTTGTRFTDTQYF
TRBV27	TRBJ1-6	NA	CASSAGTVKNSPLHF
TRBV9	TRBJ1-1	NA	CASSLSSKNTEAFF
TRBV29-1	TRBJ2-7	NA	CSIERSGSYEQYF
TRBV7-9	TRBJ1-6	NA	CASSPNQGGTVSPLHF
TRBV7-8	TRBJ1-6	NA	CASSLGRQASPLHF
TRBV7-2	TRBJ1-2	NA	CASSARVASGNYGYTF
TRBV7-9	TRBJ1-6	NA	CASSRSSYNSPLHF
TRBV9	TRBJ2-7	few	CASSVTQGAHEQYF
TRBV4-3	TRBJ1-4	NA	CASSQDRWADGATNEKLFF
TRBV9	TRBJ1-2	few	CASSTPTGARGYTF
TRBV5-8	TRBJ1-5	NA	CASSLVPGYTSNQPQHF
TRBV4-1	TRBJ2-7	NA	CASSLEDRGSYEQYF
TRBV5-1	TRBJ1-2	NA	CASSLGGSNYGYTF
TRBV28	TRBJ1-4	NA	CASGAGNEKLFF